This T cell receptor (beta chain) stems from a study of HIV-infected patients and healthy controls. One entry per CDR3 protein results from TCRdb running MiXCR on the 5' RACE reads. The data show about 67,000 distinct CDR3 sequences, about a sixth seen once. This clonotype came up many times. The germline gives CDR1 SGHTA, CDR2 FQGNSA. This CDR3 region has 15 residues. V was clipped by 5 bases and J by 2 bases, with 15 bases between them. The clonotype comes from a human donor in good health. The rearrangement uses TRBV7-2 and TRBJ2-5; D is possibly TRBD2 (6 bases). The sample was CD4+ T cells from blood. Here the CDR3 reads CASSGWAGRQETQYF. The DNA of the CDR3 is TGTGCCAGCAGCGGCTGGGCGGGGCGGCAAGAGACCCAGTACTTC.